This is a list of T cell receptor beta chains from one sample in a study of metastatic and nonmetastatic thyroid tumors. TCRdb re-called clones via MiXCR from the PCR reads. The table records roughly 21,000 clones, roughly 28% of them present only once. Sequenced input: tumor tissue. These receptors all stem from a male donor with papillary thyroid cancer or a benign thyroid nodule (not recorded which). Some clones in this sample may be carry-over from other donors' samples. The CDR3 runs from the conserved cysteine through the conserved F or W. Rows may omit the clone size; those that give it use once, few, many or a size class.

v_gene: TRBV18
j_gene: TRBJ2-3
abundance: many
CDR3aa: CASSPTQGTTDTQYF

v_gene: TRBV7-9
j_gene: TRBJ1-4
abundance: many
CDR3aa: CASSLVPAQGEKLFF

v_gene: TRBV20-1
j_gene: TRBJ2-1
abundance: NA
CDR3aa: CSAIPPGQGAYEQFF

v_gene: TRBV7-2
j_gene: TRBJ2-5
abundance: NA
CDR3aa: CASSLGLGDQYF

v_gene: TRBV7-2
j_gene: TRBJ1-2
abundance: NA
CDR3aa: CASSLQGIDGYTF

v_gene: TRBV7-3
j_gene: TRBJ2-7
abundance: medium-sized
CDR3aa: CASSLLAGEQYF

v_gene: TRBV15
j_gene: TRBJ2-7
abundance: few
CDR3aa: CATSEAGIYEQYF

v_gene: TRBV12-3/TRBV12-4
j_gene: TRBJ2-2
abundance: NA
CDR3aa: CASSPRRVETGELFF

v_gene: TRBV14
j_gene: TRBJ1-1
abundance: NA
CDR3aa: CATSRIVGGSNTEAFF

v_gene: TRBV29-1
j_gene: TRBJ1-1
abundance: many
CDR3aa: CSGQGGATEAFF

v_gene: TRBV28
j_gene: TRBJ2-7
abundance: NA
CDR3aa: CASRIRDRGFYEQYF

v_gene: TRBV6-5
j_gene: TRBJ2-3
abundance: many
CDR3aa: CASTLRAGGLSTDTQYF

v_gene: TRBV11-3
j_gene: TRBJ2-5
abundance: NA
CDR3aa: CASRAGTGSQETQYF

v_gene: TRBV7-9
j_gene: TRBJ2-7
abundance: many
CDR3aa: CASSLSGSGYEQYF

v_gene: TRBV28
j_gene: TRBJ2-7
abundance: NA
CDR3aa: CASSTGAPIPHEQYF

v_gene: TRBV6-1
j_gene: TRBJ2-1
abundance: NA
CDR3aa: CASSGTISYNEQFF

v_gene: TRBV20-1
j_gene: TRBJ1-1
abundance: NA
CDR3aa: CSARRPSGTEAFF

v_gene: TRBV27
j_gene: TRBJ1-1
abundance: many
CDR3aa: CASSPGTANTEAFF

v_gene: TRBV12-3/TRBV12-4
j_gene: TRBJ1-1
abundance: few
CDR3aa: CASSLGRHDTEAFF

v_gene: TRBV7-9
j_gene: TRBJ2-1
abundance: NA
CDR3aa: CASSTEAGVQEQFF

v_gene: TRBV25-1
j_gene: TRBJ1-1
abundance: many
CDR3aa: CASSEASALNTEAFF

v_gene: TRBV28
j_gene: TRBJ1-2
abundance: medium-sized
CDR3aa: CASSFRAGHYGYTF

v_gene: TRBV24-1
j_gene: TRBJ2-5
abundance: many
CDR3aa: CATSDIGQVQETQYF

v_gene: TRBV4-1
j_gene: TRBJ1-2
abundance: NA
CDR3aa: CASSQDWPGTDHHGYTF

v_gene: TRBV29-1
j_gene: TRBJ2-1
abundance: few
CDR3aa: CSVNLAGEGDEQFF

v_gene: TRBV6-1
j_gene: TRBJ1-6
abundance: few
CDR3aa: CASSAKSGLTSPLHF

v_gene: TRBV5-1
j_gene: TRBJ2-7
abundance: once
CDR3aa: CASSLAGTRSYEQYF

v_gene: TRBV20-1
j_gene: TRBJ1-2
abundance: NA
CDR3aa: CSASTGGYGYTF

v_gene: TRBV11-3
j_gene: TRBJ2-2
abundance: few
CDR3aa: CASSLDAGARHGELFF

v_gene: TRBV27
j_gene: TRBJ2-7
abundance: medium-sized
CDR3aa: CARNHWAQQYF

v_gene: TRBV5-1
j_gene: TRBJ1-5
abundance: many
CDR3aa: CASSEGPGQPQHF

v_gene: TRBV4-3
j_gene: TRBJ1-2
abundance: NA
CDR3aa: CASSQDRKHGYTF

v_gene: TRBV6-1
j_gene: TRBJ2-2
abundance: few
CDR3aa: CASSAVRGTNTGELFF

v_gene: TRBV20-1
j_gene: TRBJ2-2
abundance: NA
CDR3aa: CSARTNLNTGELFF

v_gene: TRBV10-2
j_gene: TRBJ1-2
abundance: NA
CDR3aa: CASGPDGRSGYTF

v_gene: TRBV6-1
j_gene: TRBJ1-2
abundance: NA
CDR3aa: CASRTWDGGYTF

v_gene: TRBV6-1
j_gene: TRBJ1-2
abundance: NA
CDR3aa: CASSQSQGSFVYGYTF

v_gene: TRBV7-2
j_gene: TRBJ2-7
abundance: NA
CDR3aa: CASSPTAGAQYEQYF

v_gene: TRBV28
j_gene: TRBJ2-5
abundance: medium-sized
CDR3aa: CASSSPFIRQGRPPETQYF

v_gene: TRBV4-2
j_gene: TRBJ1-5
abundance: NA
CDR3aa: CASSQERGLGNQPQHF

v_gene: TRBV19
j_gene: TRBJ2-3
abundance: few
CDR3aa: CASSSGDRHTDTQYF

v_gene: TRBV15
j_gene: TRBJ2-5
abundance: NA
CDR3aa: CATSRVAPEREGRETQYF

v_gene: TRBV12-3/TRBV12-4
j_gene: TRBJ2-7
abundance: medium-sized
CDR3aa: CASGFGEGEQYF

v_gene: TRBV11-1
j_gene: TRBJ2-3
abundance: NA
CDR3aa: CASSSSGPGTDTQYF

v_gene: TRBV5-1
j_gene: TRBJ1-6
abundance: NA
CDR3aa: CASSLEQAEAPLHF

v_gene: TRBV3-1
j_gene: TRBJ2-4
abundance: NA
CDR3aa: CASSQGGAKSIHYF

v_gene: TRBV2
j_gene: TRBJ2-3
abundance: NA
CDR3aa: CASRVGGGTDTQYF

v_gene: TRBV19
j_gene: TRBJ2-7
abundance: NA
CDR3aa: CASSMTFSYEQYF

v_gene: TRBV24-1
j_gene: TRBJ2-1
abundance: many
CDR3aa: CATSDPRTSGRVSNEQFF

v_gene: TRBV28
j_gene: TRBJ2-3
abundance: few
CDR3aa: CASSLPGLAGADTQYF

v_gene: TRBV7-2
j_gene: TRBJ1-5
abundance: many
CDR3aa: CASSQFYSNQPQHF

v_gene: TRBV5-1
j_gene: TRBJ2-1
abundance: NA
CDR3aa: CASSTSWGTGVNEQFF

v_gene: TRBV12-3/TRBV12-4
j_gene: TRBJ2-7
abundance: few
CDR3aa: CASRGTSRYEQYF

v_gene: TRBV27
j_gene: TRBJ2-1
abundance: many
CDR3aa: CASSPSPPAAGGYNEQFF

v_gene: TRBV6-1
j_gene: TRBJ1-2
abundance: few
CDR3aa: CASRAQGKDYGYTF